Sequencing of this TCR beta chain was carried out in a study of CD8 T cells in ankylosing spondylitis. This clonotype has at least ten counts. Its antigen is undetermined. General study findings and limits: Reactive arthritis synovial fluid and blood were previously reported to contain some motif variants. Relatively scarce in peripheral blood, disease-linked clones were CD8+. Seemingly distinctive of ankylosing spondylitis blood was a TCR beta motif formed by eight highly homologous variants. As reported, disease-linked clones showed significant enrichment in matched ankylosing spondylitis synovial fluid.

Via MiXCR, TCRdb re-called the 5' RACE reads, giving one row per CDR3 protein. The sample consists of fewer than 150,000 distinct CDR3 sequences, about 7% of them appearing once. Germline V CDR1 and CDR2: DFQATT, SNEGSKA (reference sequence). V was cut by 0 bases and J by 3 bases, with 18 bases left in between. This CDR3 spans 16 amino acids. The sequence derives from a female donor with ankylosing spondylitis or in good health (not recorded which). Specimen: blood, either unsorted or a sorted T cell fraction (not recorded which). The chain carries TRBV20-1 and TRBJ2-7; D unresolved. The DNA for the CDR3 is TGCAGTGCTAGAGAGGCCTGGCAGGCACAACGCTACGAGCAGTACTTC. This translates into CSAREAWQAQRYEQYF.